This T cell receptor beta chain was profiled in a study of Ad26.COV2.S vaccination and SARS-CoV-2 variants. Study background: The donor was enrolled in the Ad26.COV2.S arm of the COV1001 trial.

The method was immunoSEQ multiplex PCR; TCRdb's version includes in-frame clones alone and lacks a portion of them. The sample consists of some 350,000 clones, 85% of them appearing once. Indicated treatment: around 19 received Ad26.COV2.S at low or high dose, single or two shots; several received placebo; per-sample allocation not given. Collection of samples fell on day 63 after the first vaccine or placebo injection. V lost 5 bases and J lost 7; bases outside the gene matches: 12. Germline V gene data show CDR1 as SGHVS and CDR2 as FQNEAQ. This CDR3 contains 16 residues. The chain carries TRBV7-8 and TRBJ2-1; TRBD2 aligns across 9 bases. The origin of this receptor is a person between 18 and 65 years old who received the Ad26.COV2.S COVID-19 vaccine or a placebo. The specimen was peripheral blood, collected in a trial of Ad26.COV2.S vaccine versus placebo. The CDR3 DNA is TGTGCCAGCAGCAATGGCCCTAGCGGGAATGGTAATGAGCAGTTCTTC. Translating it yields CASSNGPSGNGNEQFF. The variable domain in full, with the rest retrieved from reference TRBV7-8 and TRBJ2-1, is GAGVSQSPRYKVAKRGQDVALRCDPISGHVSLFWYQQALGQGPEFLTYFQNEAQLDKSGLPSDRFFAERPEGSVSTLKIQRTQQEDSAVYLCASSNGPSGNGNEQFFGPGTRLTVL.